The rows below give T cell receptor beta chains drawn from one sample of a study of cytomegalovirus exposure and HLA in healthy donors. Assay used: immunoSEQ multiplex PCR; TCRdb lists only in-frame clones, some missing. The sample has almost 70,000 clones, roughly 95% seen once. Sequencing input: PBMCs. The receptors here all came from a young woman in good health and CMV-seropositive. CDR3s include the opening cysteine and the closing phenylalanine or tryptophan. D genes are given only for firm matches. Where a row states a size, it is once, few, many or the class of an expanded clone; other rows omit it.

size,V,D,J,DNA,CDR3
-,TRBV29-1,-,TRBJ1-1,TGCAGCGTTGTCGGGGGAAACACTGAAGCTTTCTTT,CSVVGGNTEAFF
-,TRBV27,TRBD1,TRBJ1-5,TGTGCCAGCAGTCCCTTTCGGACAGGGCCCCAGCATTTT,CASSPFRTGPQHF
-,TRBV6-1,TRBD1,TRBJ2-7,TGTGCCAGCAGTGCACCCCACAGGGGGAAGTACGAGCAGTACTTC,CASSAPHRGKYEQYF
few,TRBV25-1,TRBD1,TRBJ2-5,TGTGCCACCGGGACAGGGGGAGAGACCCAGTACTTC,CATGTGGETQYF
-,TRBV6-6,-,TRBJ2-7,TGTGCCAGCAGTGGCCACAGGGAGCAGTACTTC,CASSGHREQYF
-,TRBV6-1,TRBD2,TRBJ2-3,TGTGCCAGCAGCCTGACTAGCGGGAGCCCAGATACGCAGTATTTT,CASSLTSGSPDTQYF
-,TRBV18,-,TRBJ2-7,TGTGCCAGCTCACCACCGCGAGGGTACGAGCAGTACTTC,CASSPPRGYEQYF
-,TRBV30,TRBD1,TRBJ2-7,TGTGCCTGGAGCCAGGGGGTTCTCTACGAGCAGTACTTC,CAWSQGVLYEQYF
-,TRBV7-9,-,TRBJ1-2,TGTGCCAGCAGCTCAGTTCGGACAGCAGTGGGCTATGGCTACACCTTC,CASSSVRTAVGYGYTF
-,TRBV7-8,-,TRBJ2-5,TGTGCCAGCAGCTTAGAGACAAAAGAGACCCAGTACTTC,CASSLETKETQYF
-,TRBV30,TRBD1,TRBJ2-7,TGTGCCTGGAGTGTACGACAGGGGGGCGAGCAGTACTTC,CAWSVRQGGEQYF
-,TRBV7-9,TRBD2,TRBJ2-1,TGTGCCAGCAGCAAAGCGGGAGAGGGGCAGTTCTTC,CASSKAGEGQFF
-,TRBV27,TRBD2,TRBJ2-7,TGTGCCAGCAGTACTGGGACTAGCGGCTACGAGCAGTACTTC,CASSTGTSGYEQYF
-,TRBV4-1,TRBD1,TRBJ2-5,TGCGCCAGCAGCCAAGGGGACAGGGATGGTGGGACCCAGTACTTC,CASSQGDRDGGTQYF
-,TRBV28,-,TRBJ2-2,TGTGCCAGCAGCCCACGACCTCCGGGACAGAACACCGGGGAGCTGTTTTTT,CASSPRPPGQNTGELFF